This T cell receptor (beta chain) was sequenced during a study of response to subunit inactivated influenza vaccine. This clonotype has just a few counts. TCRdb called the RT-PCR reads again in MiXCR, with one record for every CDR3 protein. This table holds more than 500,000 distinct CDR3 sequences, around 10% found once. The CDR3 consists of 19 residues. Germline lookup yields CDR1 SGHAT and CDR2 FQNNGV. V lost 2 bases and J lost 3; bases outside the gene matches: 16. The sample was also linked to a second study, of T cells expressing NK-cell markers. This second study says: Generation of TCR beta cDNA was performed by 5'RACE template switching incorporating UMIs. Similarly, these clonotypes led the CD3+CD56-NKG2C+ fraction as well in a handful of donors.

The receptor comes from a man aged 50 to 60 who received an inactivated influenza vaccine. The J gene is TRBJ2-1, the V gene TRBV11-2; TRBD2 aligns across 7 bases. Source: PBMCs from blood, taken on the day of vaccination. CDR3 sequence: CASSLFGAGVRGDYNEQFF. In DNA, the CDR3 is TGTGCCAGCAGCTTATTTGGGGCGGGAGTGAGGGGAGACTACAATGAGCAGTTCTTC. The full variable domain, rest sourced from reference TRBV11-2 and TRBJ2-1, is EAGVAQSPRYKIIEKRQSVAFWCNPISGHATLYWYQQILGQGPKLLIQFQNNGVVDDSQLPKDRFSAERLKGVDSTLKIQPAKLEDSAVYLCASSLFGAGVRGDYNEQFFGPGTRLTVL.